The T cell receptor beta chain under discussion was sequenced for a study of blood T cell repertoires in COVID-19. As originally analysed: The authors estimated nucleated cell counts from reference gene primer amplification. Clones were read by immunoSEQ multiplex PCR, and TCRdb kept only the in-frame ones, dropping some. V and J calls and clone size are as listed in that table; D and trimming were resolved from the DNA. Among around 60,000 clones listed, about 80% were seen once. Sequences were obtained from peripheral blood. The clonotype was recovered from a man between 45 and 60 years old with COVID-19, enrolled during active disease.

CDR3 bases: TGCAGCTCACGGGGTTCTGGAAACACCATATATTTT. Protein: CSSRGSGNTIYF. The chain has TRBV29-1 and TRBJ1-3; D call uncertain. The CDR3 sequence is 12 residues long. In germline, CDR1 is SQVTM, CDR2 ANQGSEA. V gave up 8 bases and J gave up 1 base, with 9 bases separating them.